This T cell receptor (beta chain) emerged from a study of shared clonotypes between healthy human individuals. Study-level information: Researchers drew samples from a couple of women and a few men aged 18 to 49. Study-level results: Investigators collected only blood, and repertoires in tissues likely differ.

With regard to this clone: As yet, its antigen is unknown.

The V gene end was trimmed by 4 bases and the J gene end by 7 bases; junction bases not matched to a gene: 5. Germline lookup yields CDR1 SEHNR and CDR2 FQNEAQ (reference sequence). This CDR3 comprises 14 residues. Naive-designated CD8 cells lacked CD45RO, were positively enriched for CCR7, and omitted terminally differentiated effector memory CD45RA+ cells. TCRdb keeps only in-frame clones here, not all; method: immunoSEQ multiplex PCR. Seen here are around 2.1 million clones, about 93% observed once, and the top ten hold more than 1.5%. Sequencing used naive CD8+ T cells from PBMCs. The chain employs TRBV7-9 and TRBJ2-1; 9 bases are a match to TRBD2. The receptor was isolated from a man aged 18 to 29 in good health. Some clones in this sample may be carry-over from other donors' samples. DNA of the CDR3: TGTGCCAGCAGCTCGTCTAGCGGGAAGAATGAGCAGTTCTTC. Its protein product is CASSSSSGKNEQFF.